This entry describes one T cell receptor (beta chain). The target of this receptor is not known. No much larger clone exists at a distance of one base, and base qualities are not known. Library method: the immunoSEQ multiplex PCR assay. The source study handled its data this way. A statistical classification framework was built for diagnosing cytomegalovirus status from the catalog of TCR beta chain sequences. TCRdb obtained this table from immuneACCESS and retained in-frame rearrangements with V and J assigned. These tables miss some clones; where compared with another copy, unresolved V genes account for less than half of the shortfall, and the remainder is unexplained. That table supplies the V and J calls and clone size; D and trimming were determined from the DNA. The table for this sample lists approximately 300,000 clones; roughly 90% of them were counted only once. Together, the top ten hold about 0.8% of the sample.

The data are from a study of cytomegalovirus exposure and HLA in healthy donors (dated by TCRdb to the late 2010s). For the wider study: A later analysis indicated that the 130 or so validation repertoires were generated on the platform also employed for the roughly 650 repertoires of the first cohort. The aim of the study was to test whether cataloging public T cell receptors could identify signatures of past pathogen exposure. A separate validation cohort of approximately 130 different subjects was used in addition to the approximately 670-subject first cohort. High-throughput TCR immunosequencing, statistical association of individual TCRs with disease status, and machine learning were combined to predict cytomegalovirus infection status.

The donors belonged to the validation cohort of approximately 130 subjects, which was separate from the approximately 680-subject first cohort. The research as a whole found: A few of the identified cytomegalovirus-associated TCR beta chains were confirmed in vitro to be specific for cytomegalovirus antigens. All 120 or so repertoires were used to score co-occurrence in the validation cohort in a later analysis, because that analysis had no HLA typing for the cohort. In a later analysis, TCRs clustered in the first cohort were found to also tend to co-occur in the roughly 120 validation repertoires, with 85% to 95% of cluster scores above 0. A total of 150 to 200 TCR beta chains were listed by the study as associated with cytomegalovirus. Across donors, most TCR sequences were observed very rarely, whereas some public TCRs were present in many individuals. The classifier was reported to diagnose cytomegalovirus status with high specificity and sensitivity in both the original and validation cohorts. The authors suggested that the approach could potentially be generalized to other disease states and immunological phenotypes.

The junction shows trimming of 3 bases on V and 3 bases on J, plus 11 bases between the germline ends. The germline V gene sets CDR1 to KGHSH and CDR2 to LQKENI. There are 14 amino acids in the CDR3, from cysteine to phenylalanine inclusive. Solely the CDR3 DNA is kept, with 42 bases framed from the first base. This sequence was found in a woman under 30 in good health and CMV-seronegative. The rearrangement joined TRBV18 to TRBJ1-2; a weak D assignment points to TRBD1 (5 bases agree). The sequencing sample was made of PBMCs. The CDR3 protein is CASSPGSGDYGYTF. The bases read TGTGCCAGCTCACCGGGTTCGGGGGACTATGGCTACACCTTC.